The entry below describes one TCR beta chain. The CDR3 is made up of 16 amino acids. The germline V gene has CDR1 SGHRS and CDR2 YFSETQ. V lost 4 bases to trimming and J lost 0 bases; unmatched junction nucleotides: 7. This specimen comes from a study of identical twins. TCRdb reprocessed the 5' RACE reads via MiXCR and lists one record per CDR3 protein. The data show 1,800,000 or so distinct CDR3 sequences, 32% seen once. The sequenced sample consisted of cord blood. This clonotype was sampled from a newborn girl in good health. V and J are TRBV5-1 and TRBJ1-5, with 7 bases that match TRBD1. CDR3 loop: CASSPTGRDSNQPQHF. CDR3 nucleotides: TGCGCCAGCAGCCCGACAGGGAGGGATAGCAATCAGCCCCAGCATTTT.